This T cell receptor (beta chain) derives from a study of CD8+ T cells in alopecia areata. Reverse transcription of extracted RNA yielded cDNA, which provided the sequencing template. This table comes from immunoSEQ multiplex PCR, and its TCRdb copy is limited to in-frame clones, with some not included. The sample records some 200,000 clones, 58% being singletons. The sample's treatment: oral pan-JAK inhibitor, 5-10 mg twice daily. CDR3 length: 13 residues. Germline V lookup: CDR1 SGHNT, CDR2 YYREEE (reference sequence). Trimming left V 2 bases short and J 0 bases short, with 4 bases between. In this sample, this clone turned up a few times.

The chain uses TRBV5-4 and TRBJ2-3; D is unresolved. The material sequenced was CD4+ T cells sorted from blood, taken at week 24, from a patient treated with tofacitinib. This clonotype was obtained from a human donor with alopecia areata. CDR3 protein: CASSFPSTDTQYF. In DNA form, the CDR3 reads TGTGCCAGCAGCTTCCCAAGCACAGATACGCAGTATTTT. Full variable domain (outside the CDR3, taken from reference TRBV5-4 and TRBJ2-3): ETGVTQSPTHLIKTRGQQVTLRCSSQSGHNTVSWYQQALGQGPQFIFQYYREEENGRGNFPPRFSGLQFPNYSSELNVNALELDDSALYLCASSFPSTDTQYFGPGTRLTVL.